This entry describes one TCR beta chain. Its target antigen remains unknown. To determine HCMV serostatus, a commercial ELISA kit was used to detect HCMV-specific IgG in serum. Peripheral blood mononuclear cells were isolated from blood by Ficoll density gradient centrifugation. Including cysteine and phenylalanine, the CDR3 has 14 amino acids. No DNA is listed. For CDR1 and CDR2, the germline V gene lists SGHTS and YDEGEE. TCRdb shows the sequencer as Illumina HiSeq 2000. TCR beta cDNA libraries were made by 5'RACE template switching that added a universal primer site and unique molecular identifiers. cDNA synthesis was primed from the TCR beta constant segment and was followed by two successive PCR amplification steps. On the authors' methods: MIGEC was used to demultiplex reads and group the reads by UMI, and MiTCR was used to assemble and quantify clonotypes. To exclude erroneous sequences, any TCR cDNA sequence not supported by at least two reads was discarded. The tcR package was used for downstream repertoire analysis, and clonotypes were matched between fractions using CDR3 nucleotide sequence together with V segment. VDJmatch was used to annotate antigen specificity against VDJdb, with one amino acid substitution in CDR3 allowed. After reprocessing by TCRdb, each CDR3 protein sequence is one entry, and no DNA is given. The V and J calls were not made by the authors but by TCRdb's processing. The sample's own table lists approximately 460,000 distinct CDR3 sequences. The ten largest clones take up 6% to 9.5% of the sample.

This sample was included in a study of T cells expressing NK-cell markers (dated by TCRdb to the early 2020s). In terms of the full investigation: About 8 donors provided sorted CD3+CD56+NKG2C+, CD3+CD56+NKG2C- and CD3+CD56-NKG2C+ T-cell subsets, whose TCR beta-chain repertoires were profiled. Among the eight sequenced donors, seven were HCMV-seropositive and one was HCMV-seronegative. All eight donors whose samples were sequenced were randomly selected healthy volunteers, three of them men and five women. Sequencing of the libraries produced 2 x 150 bp reads on Illumina HiSeq 2000/2500, MiSeq or NextSeq.

Broad study findings and their caveats: For five or six donors, the dominant CD3+CD56+NKG2C+ clonotypes were among the top 10 CD8+ clonotypes and accounted for about 1.0-7.5% of CD8+ T cells. Whether the expanded NKG2C-expressing T cell clones were specific for HCMV antigens was left unclear. Those dominant clonotypes were again the most abundant among CD3+CD56-NKG2C+ cells in a handful of donors, at about 28.3-65%.

Sequencing used blood T cells: a sorted CD56 or NKG2C T cell subset, CD4+ or CD8+ T cells, or bulk PBMC T cells (not recorded which). The sequence links TRBV5-8 to TRBJ1-5; TCRdb's assignment of TRBD1 cannot be checked, as there is no DNA. The receptor was isolated from a woman aged 18 to 75 in good health. CDR3 loop: CASSLRQGYQPQHF.